Shown below are 5 T cell receptor beta chains from a single sample sequenced in a study of T-cell reconstitution after alpha-beta-depleted transplantation in children. Using unique molecular identifiers, the investigators prepared the TCRbeta library. TCRdb re-called the PCR reads through MiXCR, storing one row per CDR3 protein. Found here are 500,000 to 750,000 distinct CDR3 sequences, under 15% of them singletons; the top ten hold 2% to 2.5%. Material: PBMCs, mostly from graft donor cells, obtained 360 days after TCRalphabeta/CD19-depleted stem cell transplant. Receptors were obtained from a male patient aged 5 to 17 who had a stem cell transplant for acute myeloid leukemia, so the T cells may come from the graft donor.

This clonotype was seen a few times. This chain uses TRBV15 with TRBJ1-3; a weak D match, TRBD1 (5 bases). Deletions cut 3 bases from V and 0 bases from J, with 15 bases between. This CDR3 has 17 residues. Germline V gene lookup returns CDR1 LNHNV and CDR2 YYDKDF (reference sequence). The CDR3 DNA reads as TGTGCCACCAGCAGGGGACTCTCCGTGAGCTCTGGAAACACCATATATTTT. The encoded protein is CATSRGLSVSSGNTIYF.

This chain joins TRBV7-8 and TRBJ2-7; 8 nucleotides match TRBD2. CDR3 length: 14 amino acids. Germline lookup yields CDR1 SGHVS and CDR2 FQNEAQ. Unmatched junction bases numbered 3, after V lost 1 base and J lost 4 bases. The CDR3, as DNA: TGTGCCAGCAGCTTAGGAATAGCGGGGTACGAGCAGTACTTC. Protein: CASSLGIAGYEQYF.

In its sample, this clonotype was seen many times. This rearrangement joins TRBV29-1 to TRBJ2-1, with D tentatively TRBD1 or TRBD2 (5 bases each). This CDR3 region has 14 residues. Germline assignment: CDR1 SQVTM and CDR2 ANQGSEA. The germline V and J ends were trimmed by 8 bases and 1 base, with 15 bases remaining between them. In DNA, the CDR3 is TGCAGCCCCATAGGGACCCATTCCTACAATGAGCAGTTCTTC. Translated: CSPIGTHSYNEQFF.

The chain is built from TRBV28 and TRBJ2-1; 10 bases match TRBD2. The germline V gene has CDR1 MDHEN and CDR2 SYDVKM. CDR3 size: 18 residues. The V segment lost 3 bases and the J segment 5 bases; nucleotides outside the gene matches: 13. The CDR3, as DNA: TGTGCCAGCAGTTTTTACCTAGCGGGAGTAGTTGGGAACAATGAGCAGTTCTTC. Its protein product is CASSFYLAGVVGNNEQFF.

V usage is TRBV18 and J usage is TRBJ2-1; the D gene is possibly TRBD1 (6 bases). Germline V CDR1 and CDR2: KGHSH, LQKENI. The V gene lost 3 bases and the J gene lost 2 bases, with 11 bases spanning the gap. This CDR3 is built from 15 residues. In DNA, the CDR3 is TGTGCCAGCTCACCTGGACAGAGAACCTACAATGAGCAGTTCTTC. Residues: CASSPGQRTYNEQFF.